The T cell receptor (beta chain) under discussion was sequenced for a study of T cells expressing NK-cell markers. The CDR3 runs to 13 residues. The germline gives CDR1 SGHVS, CDR2 FNYEAQ. TCRdb re-called the 5' RACE reads; one entry per CDR3 protein, DNA not given. This sample contains around 550,000 distinct CDR3 sequences. Source material: blood T cells: a sorted CD56 or NKG2C T cell subset, CD4+ or CD8+ T cells, or bulk PBMC T cells (not recorded which). The sequence was obtained from a man younger than 30 in good health. The gene calls are TRBV7-6 and TRBJ2-5. The CDR3 protein is CASSPSELGTQYF. Variable domain in full (rest from reference TRBV7-6 and TRBJ2-5): GAGVSQSPRYKVTKRGQDVALRCDPISGHVSLYWYRQALGQGPEFLTYFNYEAQQDKSGLPNDRFSAERPEGSISTLTIQRTEQRDSAMYRCASSPSELGTQYFGPGTRLLVL.